The sequence of this T cell receptor beta chain was determined in a study of cytomegalovirus exposure and HLA in healthy donors. General observations from the study: Reportedly, TCR beta sequences accurately predicted HLA-A and HLA-B alleles in most subjects. In a later analysis, compared with equally common non-associated chains, HLA-associated beta chains were more expanded. It is likely that the observed cluster of highly shared sequence variants was a sequencing artifact. By HLA locus, TCR association rates varied in a later analysis, with DRB1 showing the most and HLA-C the fewest.

Primers included in the PCR were 60 Vbeta and 13 Jbeta primers. Measured with immunoSEQ multiplex PCR; TCRdb has only the in-frame clones, and not every one. This sample contains 50,000 to 60,000 clones. V was shortened by 1 base and J by 3 bases, with 9 bases between the two germline ends. The CDR3 consists of 13 residues. Germline CDR1 GTSNPN, CDR2 SVGIG (reference sequence). Remarks on this clone: The antigen is unknown.

Material for sequencing was PBMCs. The source of this sequence is a woman in her forties or fifties in good health and CMV-seropositive. The chain links TRBV30 to TRBJ1-1; maybe TRBD1 (5 bases). Here the CDR3 DNA reads TGTGCCTGGAGTGGGGGGGTCGACACTGAAGCTTTCTTT. It yields the protein CAWSGGVDTEAFF.